This T cell receptor beta chain comes out of a study of human T cells and chemical hapten exposure. The wider study: Patch tests delivered 0.01% DPC to the upper back and were evaluated at 6 days. Study results and caveats: The number of TCRs over 1 in 1000 frequency stayed unchanged after DPC. Compared to controls, expanded TCRs made significantly more large clusters of similar CDR3s.

Germline V gives CDR1 SQVTM, CDR2 ANQGSEA. The germline V and J ends were trimmed by 6 bases and 1 base, with 13 bases remaining between them. The CDR3 runs to 14 residues. TCRdb passed the RACE reads through MiXCR, listing each CDR3 protein once. The table has tens of thousands of distinct CDR3 sequences, about 10% seen once. Regarding this clonotype: What it binds is unknown.

Time point of the sample: pre-sensitization, week 0. As to treatment: therapeutic diphenylcyclopropenone sensitization with weekly scalp DPC. Venepuncture was done earlier than the placement of each patch test. The source was whole blood, collected in connection with sensitization to the hapten diphenylcyclopropenone (DPC). The genes are TRBV29-1 and TRBJ2-1; perhaps TRBD2 as D (5 bases). This receptor was taken from a woman between 50 and 59 years old with alopecia areata. Some clones in this sample may be carry-over from other donors' samples. This chain's CDR3 is CSVRDGPSYNEQFF. As DNA, the CDR3 is TGCAGCGTCCGGGATGGACCATCCTACAATGAGCAGTTCTTC.